Listed below are T cell receptor beta chains from one sample, sequenced in a study of prognosis after radiotherapy for stage I lung cancer. TCRdb analysed the multiplex PCR reads with MiXCR anew, one entry per CDR3 protein. The table lists around 60,000 distinct CDR3 sequences, approximately 25% of them singletons, with less than 8% in the top ten. Material: PBMCs, obtained before or after stereotactic body radiation therapy (not recorded which). The receptor source for this set is a donor older than 45 with non-small cell lung cancer. Both conserved end residues are part of each CDR3. Each record gives: V gene, clone size, J gene, D gene, CDR3 DNA, CDR3 protein. A D gene is named only where the DNA matches it firmly. For some rows the clone size is stated as once, few or many, or as a class when expanded; others skip it.

>TRBV27|many|TRBJ2-3|NA
TGTGCCAGCAGCGGCAGGGTTAACACAGATACGCAGTATTTT
CASSGRVNTDTQYF
>TRBV7-6|many|TRBJ2-2|NA
TGTGCCAGCAGCTCGAACTCCAACACCGGGGAGCTGTTTTTT
CASSSNSNTGELFF
>TRBV3-1|many|TRBJ1-5|NA
TGTGCCAGCAGCCAAGAGCGTCTCCGGGGGCAGCCCCAGCATTTT
CASSQERLRGQPQHF
>TRBV4-2|many|TRBJ1-2|TRBD1
TGTGCCAGCAGCCAAGACTCAGGGGGCAGTAATGGCTACACCTTC
CASSQDSGGSNGYTF
>TRBV2|many|TRBJ2-7|NA
TGTGCCAGCAGTATTGACAGGTCCTACGAGCAGTACTTC
CASSIDRSYEQYF
>TRBV18|many|TRBJ2-3|NA
TGTGCCAGCTCACTTACTGACGGTTCCACAGATACGCAGTATTTT
CASSLTDGSTDTQYF
>TRBV6-1|many|TRBJ2-7|NA
TGTGCCAGCAGTGAAGATGGGACATCCACCTACGAGCAGTACTTC
CASSEDGTSTYEQYF
>TRBV6-2/TRBV6-3|NA|TRBJ1-6|TRBD1
TGTGCCAGCAGATGGGACAGGGGGAGGACCTATAATTCACCACTCCACTTT
CASRWDRGRTYNSPLHF
>TRBV5-4|NA|TRBJ2-3|NA
TGTGCCAGCAGCTACCCGCTGGCGGGGACAGATACGCAGTATTTT
CASSYPLAGTDTQYF
>TRBV20-1|NA|TRBJ2-3|TRBD2
TGCAGTGGTGAGCTCGGAATAGCGGGGGCGGGAGATACGCAGTATTTT
CSGELGIAGAGDTQYF
>TRBV30|many|TRBJ2-3|NA
TGTGCAGGAGGGCCCGGCTGGACAGATACGCAGTATTTT
CAGGPGWTDTQYF
>TRBV2|NA|TRBJ1-6|NA
TGTGCCAGCGGAGTTTCGCGGGTGCCGAATTCACCCCTCCACTTT
CASGVSRVPNSPLHF
>TRBV5-1|many|TRBJ1-2|TRBD1
TGCGCCAGCAGCCCCCCTCGCACAGGGGGCTATGGCTACACCTTC
CASSPPRTGGYGYTF
>TRBV20-1|NA|TRBJ2-4|TRBD2
TGCAGTGCTAAATTTTTTAGCGGGGGGGCAAGCCTGCCCAAAAACATTCAGTACTTC
CSAKFFSGGASLPKNIQYF
>TRBV7-2|NA|TRBJ2-7|NA
TGTGCCAGCAGCTCCAGGGGTAGCTTCTCCTACGATCAGTACTTC
CASSSRGSFSYDQYF
>TRBV28|NA|TRBJ1-2|TRBD1
TGTGGCAGTTTACCCGCCAGGGGGCAAGGCTACACCTTC
CGSLPARGQGYTF
>TRBV29-1|many|TRBJ1-2|NA
TGCAGCGTGGAGGGGGGTGACTATGGCTACACCTTC
CSVEGGDYGYTF